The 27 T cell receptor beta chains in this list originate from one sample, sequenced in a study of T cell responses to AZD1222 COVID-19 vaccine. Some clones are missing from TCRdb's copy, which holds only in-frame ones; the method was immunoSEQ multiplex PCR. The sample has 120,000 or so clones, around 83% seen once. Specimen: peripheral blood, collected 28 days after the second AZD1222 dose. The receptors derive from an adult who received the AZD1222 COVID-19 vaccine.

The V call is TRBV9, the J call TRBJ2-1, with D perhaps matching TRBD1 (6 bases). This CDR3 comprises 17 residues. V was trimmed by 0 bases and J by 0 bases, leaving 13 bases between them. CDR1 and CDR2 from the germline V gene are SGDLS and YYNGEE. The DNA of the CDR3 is TGTGCCAGCAGCGTAGTGGGGGCCCCCAGCTCCTACAATGAGCAGTTCTTC. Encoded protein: CASSVVGAPSSYNEQFF.

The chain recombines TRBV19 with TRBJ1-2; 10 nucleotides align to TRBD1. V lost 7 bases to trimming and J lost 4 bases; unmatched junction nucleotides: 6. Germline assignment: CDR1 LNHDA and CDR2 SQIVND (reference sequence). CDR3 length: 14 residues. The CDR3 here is CASNPGQGLYGYTF. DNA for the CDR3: TGTGCCAGTAACCCGGGACAGGGGCTCTATGGCTACACCTTC.

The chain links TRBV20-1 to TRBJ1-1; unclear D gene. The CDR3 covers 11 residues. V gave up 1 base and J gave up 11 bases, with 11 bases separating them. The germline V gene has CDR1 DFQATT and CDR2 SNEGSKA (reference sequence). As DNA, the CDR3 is TGCAGTGCTAGAGGGGGTCTTGTGGCTTTCTTT. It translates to CSARGGLVAFF.

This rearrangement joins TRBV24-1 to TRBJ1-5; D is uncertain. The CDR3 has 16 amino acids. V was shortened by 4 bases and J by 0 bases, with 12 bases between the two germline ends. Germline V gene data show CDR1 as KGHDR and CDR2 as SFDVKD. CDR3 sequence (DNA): TGTGCCACCAGTGAACCTGGACCCGCTAGCAATCAGCCCCAGCATTTT. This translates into CATSEPGPASNQPQHF.

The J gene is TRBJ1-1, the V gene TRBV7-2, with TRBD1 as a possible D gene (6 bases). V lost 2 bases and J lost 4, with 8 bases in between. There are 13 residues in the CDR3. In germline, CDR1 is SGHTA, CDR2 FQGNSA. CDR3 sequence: CASSLKGGTEAFF. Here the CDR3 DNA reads TGTGCCAGCAGCTTAAAAGGGGGCACTGAAGCTTTCTTT.

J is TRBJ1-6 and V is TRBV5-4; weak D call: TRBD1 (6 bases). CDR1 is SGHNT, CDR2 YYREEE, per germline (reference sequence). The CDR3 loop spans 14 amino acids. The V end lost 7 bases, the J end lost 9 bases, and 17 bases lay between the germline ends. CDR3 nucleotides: TGTGCCAGCTCCCTGGGGGGCCCTGGTTCACCCCTCCACTTT. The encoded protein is CASSLGGPGSPLHF.

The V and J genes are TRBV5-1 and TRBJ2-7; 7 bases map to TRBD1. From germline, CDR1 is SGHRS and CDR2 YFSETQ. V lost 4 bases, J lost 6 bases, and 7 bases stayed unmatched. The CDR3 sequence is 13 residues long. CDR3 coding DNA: TGCGCCAGCAGCGTACCGACAGGGACCGAGCAGTACTTC. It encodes CASSVPTGTEQYF.

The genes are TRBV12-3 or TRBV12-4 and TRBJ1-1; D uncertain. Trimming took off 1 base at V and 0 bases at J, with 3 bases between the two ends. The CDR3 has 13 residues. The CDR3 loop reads CASSLVMNTEAFF. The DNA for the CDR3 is TGTGCCAGCAGTTTAGTCATGAACACTGAAGCTTTCTTT.

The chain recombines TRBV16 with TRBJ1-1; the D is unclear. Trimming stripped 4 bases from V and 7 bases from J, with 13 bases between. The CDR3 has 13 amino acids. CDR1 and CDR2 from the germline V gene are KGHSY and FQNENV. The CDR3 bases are TGTGCCAGCAGCCTCAGGTTTGATGGTGAAGCTTTCTTT. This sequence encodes CASSLRFDGEAFF.

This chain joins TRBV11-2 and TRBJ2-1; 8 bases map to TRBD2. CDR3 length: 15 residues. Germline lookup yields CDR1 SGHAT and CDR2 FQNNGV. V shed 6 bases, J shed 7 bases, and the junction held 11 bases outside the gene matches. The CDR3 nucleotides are TGTGCCAGCAGTCGCCGTAGCGGGGTCGGGAATGAGCAGTTCTTC. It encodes CASSRRSGVGNEQFF.

The CDR3 region has the DNA TGTGCCAGCAGTTTATTCGGAACTAATGAAAAACTGTTTTTT. The encoded protein is CASSLFGTNEKLFF. The rearrangement uses TRBV28 and TRBJ1-4; no reliable D call. Trimming took off 1 base at V and 1 base at J, with 4 bases between the two ends. The CDR3 is 14 residues long. Germline CDR1 MDHEN, CDR2 SYDVKM. Full variable domain (missing parts from reference TRBV28 and TRBJ1-4): DVKVTQSSRYLVKRTGEKVFLECVQDMDHENMFWYRQDPGLGLRLIYFSYDVKMKEKGDIPEGYSVSREKKERFSLILESASTNQTSMYLCASSLFGTNEKLFFGSGTQLSVL.

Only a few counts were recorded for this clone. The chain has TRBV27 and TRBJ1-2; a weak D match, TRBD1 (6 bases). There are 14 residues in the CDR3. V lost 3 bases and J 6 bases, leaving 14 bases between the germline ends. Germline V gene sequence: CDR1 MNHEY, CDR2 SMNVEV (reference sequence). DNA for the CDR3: TGTGCCAGCAGTTTTGGGGGCAGGGTTAATGGCTACACCTTC. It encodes CASSFGGRVNGYTF.

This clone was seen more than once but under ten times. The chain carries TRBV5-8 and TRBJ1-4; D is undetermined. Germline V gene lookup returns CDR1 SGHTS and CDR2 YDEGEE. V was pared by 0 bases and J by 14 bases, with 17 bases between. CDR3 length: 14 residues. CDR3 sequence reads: CASSLGGIRKTLFF. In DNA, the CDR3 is TGTGCCAGCAGCTTGGGAGGGATCAGAAAAACTCTGTTTTTT.

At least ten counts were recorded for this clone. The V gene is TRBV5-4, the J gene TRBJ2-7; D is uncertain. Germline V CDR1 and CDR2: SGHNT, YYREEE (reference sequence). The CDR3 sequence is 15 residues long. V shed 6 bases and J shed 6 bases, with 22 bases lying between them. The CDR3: CASTLEGPILGEQYF. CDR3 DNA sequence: TGTGCCAGCACCTTAGAAGGACCGATACTTGGCGAGCAGTACTTC.

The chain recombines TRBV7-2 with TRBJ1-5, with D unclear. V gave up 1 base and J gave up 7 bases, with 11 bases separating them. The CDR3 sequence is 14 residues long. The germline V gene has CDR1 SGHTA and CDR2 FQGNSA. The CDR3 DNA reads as TGTGCCAGCAGCTTAGTCCCACCTGGGCAGCCCCAGCATTTT. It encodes CASSLVPPGQPQHF.

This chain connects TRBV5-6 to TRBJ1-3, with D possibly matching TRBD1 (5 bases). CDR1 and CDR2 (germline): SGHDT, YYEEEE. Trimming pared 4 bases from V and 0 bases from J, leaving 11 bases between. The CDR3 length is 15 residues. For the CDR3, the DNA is TGTGCCAGCAGCCGAGGGACGACCTCTGGAAACACCATATATTTT. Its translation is CASSRGTTSGNTIYF.

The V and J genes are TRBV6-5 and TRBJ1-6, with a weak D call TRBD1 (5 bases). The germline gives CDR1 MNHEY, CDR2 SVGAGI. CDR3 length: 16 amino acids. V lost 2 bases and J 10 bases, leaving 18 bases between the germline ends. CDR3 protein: CASSYGPPTGRSPLHF. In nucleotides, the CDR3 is TGTGCCAGCAGTTACGGGCCCCCGACGGGGCGCTCACCCCTCCACTTT.

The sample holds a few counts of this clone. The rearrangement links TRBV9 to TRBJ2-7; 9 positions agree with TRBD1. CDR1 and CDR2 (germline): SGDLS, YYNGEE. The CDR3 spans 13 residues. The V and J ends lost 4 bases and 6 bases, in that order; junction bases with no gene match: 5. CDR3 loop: CASSPRTGVEQYF. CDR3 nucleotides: TGTGCCAGCAGCCCCCGGACAGGGGTCGAGCAGTACTTC.

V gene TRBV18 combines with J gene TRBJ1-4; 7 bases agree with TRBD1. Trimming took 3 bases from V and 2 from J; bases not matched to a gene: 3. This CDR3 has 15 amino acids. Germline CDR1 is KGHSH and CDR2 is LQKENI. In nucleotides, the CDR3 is TGTGCCAGCTCACCCGCGACAGGGACTAATGAAAAACTGTTTTTT. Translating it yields CASSPATGTNEKLFF. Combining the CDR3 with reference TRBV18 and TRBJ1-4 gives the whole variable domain NAGVMQNPRHLVRRRGQEARLRCSPMKGHSHVYWYRQLPEEGLKFMVYLQKENIIDESGMPKERFSAEFPKEGPSILRIQQVVRGDSAAYFCASSPATGTNEKLFFGSGTQLSVL.

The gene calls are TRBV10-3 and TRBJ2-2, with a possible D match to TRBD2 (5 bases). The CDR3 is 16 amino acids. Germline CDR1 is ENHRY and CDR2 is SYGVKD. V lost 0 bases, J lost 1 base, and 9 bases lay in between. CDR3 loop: CAISESLDGNTGELFF. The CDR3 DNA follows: TGTGCCATCAGTGAGTCACTAGATGGGAACACCGGGGAGCTGTTTTTT.

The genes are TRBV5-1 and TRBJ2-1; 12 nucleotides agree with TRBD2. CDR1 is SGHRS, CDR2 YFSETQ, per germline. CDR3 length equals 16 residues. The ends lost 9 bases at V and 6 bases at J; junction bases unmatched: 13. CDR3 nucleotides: TGCGCCACCCAACTAGCGGGGGGCCCCGTTGGCAATGAGCAGTTCTTC. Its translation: CATQLAGGPVGNEQFF.

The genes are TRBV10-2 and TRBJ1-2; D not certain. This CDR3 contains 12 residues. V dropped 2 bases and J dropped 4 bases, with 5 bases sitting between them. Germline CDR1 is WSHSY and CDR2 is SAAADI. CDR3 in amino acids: CASSETVYGYTF. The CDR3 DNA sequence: TGCGCCAGCAGTGAGACAGTCTATGGCTACACCTTC.

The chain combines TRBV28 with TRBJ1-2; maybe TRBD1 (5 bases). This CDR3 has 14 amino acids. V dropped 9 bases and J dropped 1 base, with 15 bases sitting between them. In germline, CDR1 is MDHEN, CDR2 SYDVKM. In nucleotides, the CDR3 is TGTGCCAGTTTGGCACAGGACGTTAACTATGGCTACACCTTC. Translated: CASLAQDVNYGYTF.

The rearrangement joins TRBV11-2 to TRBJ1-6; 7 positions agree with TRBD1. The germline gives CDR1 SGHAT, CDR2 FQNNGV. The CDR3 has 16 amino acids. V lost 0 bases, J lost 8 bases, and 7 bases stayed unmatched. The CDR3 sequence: CASSLDQQGFDSPLHF. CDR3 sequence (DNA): TGTGCCAGCAGCTTAGATCAACAGGGGTTCGATTCACCCCTCCACTTT.

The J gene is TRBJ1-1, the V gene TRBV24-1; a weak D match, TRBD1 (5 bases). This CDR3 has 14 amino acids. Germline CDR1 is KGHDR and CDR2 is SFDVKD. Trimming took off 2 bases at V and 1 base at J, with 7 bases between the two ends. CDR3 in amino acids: CATSDSDRNTEAFF. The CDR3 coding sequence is TGTGCCACCAGTGATTCCGACAGGAACACTGAAGCTTTCTTT.

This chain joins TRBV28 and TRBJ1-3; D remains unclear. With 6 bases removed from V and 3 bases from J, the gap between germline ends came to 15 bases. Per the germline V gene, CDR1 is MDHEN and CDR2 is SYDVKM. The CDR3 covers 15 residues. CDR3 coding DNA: TGTGCCAGCAGCCGCGACGCGGGCGGTGGAAACACCATATATTTT. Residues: CASSRDAGGGNTIYF.

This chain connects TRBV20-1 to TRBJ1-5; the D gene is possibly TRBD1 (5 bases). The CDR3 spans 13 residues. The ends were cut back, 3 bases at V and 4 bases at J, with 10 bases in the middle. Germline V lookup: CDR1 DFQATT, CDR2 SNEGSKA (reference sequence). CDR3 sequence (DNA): TGCAGTGCTAGTAGCAGGGAAAATCAGCCCCAGCATTTT. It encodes CSASSRENQPQHF.